Following are 28 T cell receptor beta chains from one sample sequenced in a study of OX40 agonist ivuxolimab in advanced cancers. Sequencing used immunoSEQ multiplex PCR; TCRdb keeps in-frame clones, though not all of them. The repertoire has some 50,000 clones, approximately 87% of them found once; the top ten carry approximately 5%. The starting material was CD4+ or CD8+ T cells sorted from blood, obtained in a trial of the OX40 agonist ivuxolimab. The receptors come from an adult with an advanced solid tumor such as melanoma, head and neck, liver or kidney cancer.

The rearrangement uses TRBV9 and TRBJ2-1; D is undetermined. Germline loops: CDR1 SGDLS, CDR2 YYNGEE. This CDR3 spans 15 amino acids. The V and J ends lost 4 bases and 6 bases respectively, with 17 bases between them. CDR3 sequence (DNA): TGTGCCAGCAGCCTTTACAATGCCCCACGCAATGAGCAGTTCTTC. Translated, it gives CASSLYNAPRNEQFF.

The V and J genes are TRBV29-1 and TRBJ2-7; 7 positions match TRBD1. The CDR3 length is 13 residues. The germline V gene has CDR1 SQVTM and CDR2 ANQGSEA. With V trimmed by 1 base and J by 3 bases, 3 bases remained unmatched. In DNA form, the CDR3 reads TGCAGCGTTGAAGGGGGACAGTTCTACGAGCAGTACTTC. Translating gives CSVEGGQFYEQYF.

The count of this clone is one. This chain links TRBV6-6 with TRBJ2-7; tentatively, D is TRBD2 (6 bases). The CDR3 is made up of 12 amino acids. V lost 5 bases to trimming and J lost 5 bases, with 10 bases between them. Germline CDR1 and CDR2: MNHNY and SVGAGI (reference sequence). The CDR3 is CASSAGSDEQYF. The CDR3 DNA follows: TGTGCCAGCAGTGCGGGGAGCGACGAGCAGTACTTC.

The chain recombines TRBV27 with TRBJ2-3; no clear D. V shed 0 bases and J shed 2 bases, with 12 bases lying between them. The germline V gene has CDR1 MNHEY and CDR2 SMNVEV (reference sequence). This CDR3 is 16 amino acids long. The CDR3: CASSLSVGQFTDTQYF. The CDR3 DNA is TGTGCCAGCAGTTTATCAGTAGGGCAGTTCACAGATACGCAGTATTTT.

The genes are TRBV7-3 and TRBJ2-2; perhaps D is TRBD1 or TRBD2 (5 bases each). The germline CDR1 and CDR2 sequences are SGHTA and FQGTGA. The ends were cut back, 5 bases at V and 0 bases at J, with 13 bases in the middle. CDR3 size: 16 residues. The CDR3 coding sequence is TGTGCCAGCAGCCCCTCCGGGACGGCGAACACCGGGGAGCTGTTTTTT. This sequence encodes CASSPSGTANTGELFF.

The V call is TRBV18, the J call TRBJ2-5, with D possibly matching TRBD2 (6 bases). V was shortened by 5 bases and J by 4 bases, with 14 bases between the two germline ends. The CDR3 is made up of 14 amino acids. Germline V gives CDR1 KGHSH, CDR2 LQKENI. Here the CDR3 DNA reads TGTGCCAGCTCAACGGGCGCCGGGGGAGAGACCCAGTACTTC. It yields the protein CASSTGAGGETQYF. Filled out from reference TRBV18 and TRBJ2-5, the complete variable domain reads NAGVMQNPRHLVRRRGQEARLRCSPMKGHSHVYWYRQLPEEGLKFMVYLQKENIIDESGMPKERFSAEFPKEGPSILRIQQVVRGDSAAYFCASSTGAGGETQYFGPGTRLLVL.

The genes are TRBV19 and TRBJ1-2, with 7 bases identical to TRBD1. V was clipped by 5 bases and J by 7 bases; unmatched bases: 7. Germline V CDR1 and CDR2: LNHDA, SQIVND (reference sequence). CDR3 length: 13 residues. CDR3 in DNA: TGTGCCAGTAGTGACAGGGAAGGAGGTGGCTACACCTTC. Residues: CASSDREGGGYTF.

This sequence joins TRBV18 and TRBJ1-5; 8 nucleotides line up with TRBD1. CDR3 length equals 15 residues. In germline, CDR1 is KGHSH, CDR2 LQKENI. V lost 4 bases to trimming and J lost 5 bases; unmatched junction nucleotides: 7. The CDR3 nucleotides read TGTGCCAGCTCACGGGGACAGGCAGCGGATCAGCCCCAGCATTTT. Protein sequence: CASSRGQAADQPQHF.

This rearrangement joins TRBV19 to TRBJ2-5, with 10 positions matching TRBD2. Trimming at V came to 5 bases and at J to 9 bases, leaving 12 bases not matched to a gene. Germline-derived CDR1 and CDR2 are LNHDA and SQIVND (reference sequence). The length of the CDR3 is 15 residues. The CDR3 DNA follows: TGTGCCAGTAGTGGGCGGGATAGCGGGAGGATGGCCCAGTACTTC. The encoded protein is CASSGRDSGRMAQYF. The whole variable domain, filled in from reference TRBV19 and TRBJ2-5, reads DGGITQSPKYLFRKEGQNVTLSCEQNLNHDAMYWYRQDPGQGLRLIYYSQIVNDFQKGDIAEGYSVSREKKESFPLTVTSAQKNPTAFYLCASSGRDSGRMAQYFGPGTRLLVL.

Regarding this clone: A much larger clone lies one base from this, so it may be a read error. The sample holds other DNA sequences that translate to the same CDR3. V usage is TRBV9 and J usage is TRBJ1-3; D unresolved. There are 13 residues in the CDR3. Between the trimmed V and J ends, which lost 0 bases and 3 bases, there was a span of 4 bases. CDR1 is SGDLS, CDR2 YYNGEE, per germline. DNA of the CDR3: TGTGCCAGCAGCGTAGGTGATGGAAACACCATATATTTT. Its protein is CASSVGDGNTIYF.

The rearrangement joins TRBV7-8 to TRBJ2-1; D unresolved. Germline V lookup: CDR1 SGHVS, CDR2 FQNEAQ. Between the trimmed V and J ends, which lost 8 bases and 5 bases, there was a span of 13 bases. The CDR3 covers 13 residues. Written as DNA, the CDR3 is TGTGCCAGCCCCCACCCGGCGGACAATGAGCAGTTCTTC. Translating gives CASPHPADNEQFF.

The DNA for the CDR3 is TGTGCCAGCAGCTTAGCCAGGACAACAAACACCGGGGAGCTGTTTTTT. Amino acid sequence: CASSLARTTNTGELFF. The chain is built from TRBV7-9 and TRBJ2-2; a possible D gene is TRBD1 (5 bases). Trimming left V 0 bases short and J 2 bases short, with 10 bases between. Germline V gene data show CDR1 as SEHNR and CDR2 as FQNEAQ (reference sequence). The CDR3 sequence is 16 residues long.

The chain joins TRBV29-1 to TRBJ2-4; TRBD1 agrees at 7 bases. V shed 3 bases and J 8 bases; nucleotides not matched to a gene: 10. In germline, CDR1 is SQVTM, CDR2 ANQGSEA. CDR3 length: 14 residues. The CDR3 region is CSVDRGTQGDIQYF. The CDR3 bases are TGCAGCGTTGACCGGGGTACCCAGGGGGACATTCAGTACTTC.

V is TRBV20-1 and J is TRBJ2-2; no definite D call. The CDR3 runs 11 residues. The germline V gene encodes CDR1 DFQATT and CDR2 SNEGSKA (reference sequence). V was clipped by 0 bases and J by 7 bases, with 3 bases between them. CDR3 DNA sequence: TGCAGTGCTAGAGATGGCGGGGAGCTGTTTTTT. This sequence encodes CSARDGGELFF.

The chain combines TRBV4-1 with TRBJ2-6, with 7 bases aligning to TRBD1. V lost 4 bases to trimming and J lost 4 bases; unmatched junction nucleotides: 10. Germline values: CDR1 MGHRA, CDR2 YSYEKL. The CDR3 is 17 amino acids. The CDR3 DNA reads as TGCGCCAGCAGCCCCTTGGGGACAGCCAGGGGGGCCAACGTCCTGACTTTC. Protein sequence: CASSPLGTARGANVLTF.

The chain couples TRBV5-5 to TRBJ2-1, with D possibly TRBD1 on 5 matching bases. Germline V CDR1 and CDR2: SGHKS, YYEKEE (reference sequence). This CDR3 region has 14 residues. V lost 0 bases and J lost 2, with 6 bases in between. The CDR3 region is CASSLARAYNEQFF. CDR3 coding DNA: TGTGCCAGCAGCTTGGCCAGGGCCTACAATGAGCAGTTCTTC.

V usage is TRBV2 and J usage is TRBJ2-7; D is perhaps TRBD1 or TRBD2 (5 bases each). V gave up 6 bases and J gave up 0 bases, with 12 bases separating them. CDR3 length: 14 residues. Germline V lookup: CDR1 SNHLY, CDR2 FYNNEI. CDR3 loop: CASSSGLVSYEQYF. CDR3 coding DNA: TGTGCCAGCAGCTCGGGGCTAGTCTCCTACGAGCAGTACTTC.

This sequence joins TRBV2 and TRBJ2-1, with D possibly TRBD1 on 7 matching bases. Trimming left V 6 bases short and J 7 bases short, with 16 bases between. CDR3 size: 14 residues. The V gene's germline CDR1 is SNHLY and CDR2 FYNNEI. Here the CDR3 reads CASSGGLTGNEQFF. DNA for the CDR3: TGTGCCAGCAGCGGGGGATTGACAGGGAATGAGCAGTTCTTC. The full variable domain, with the rest looked up from reference TRBV2 and TRBJ2-1, is EPEVTQTPSHQVTQMGQEVILRCVPISNHLYFYWYRQILGQKVEFLVSFYNNEISEKSEIFDDQFSVERPDGSNFTLKIRSTKLEDSAMYFCASSGGLTGNEQFFGPGTRLTVL.

The chain is built from TRBV2 and TRBJ1-2; D gene ambiguous. Germline loops: CDR1 SNHLY, CDR2 FYNNEI. Trimming removed 0 bases at V and 5 bases at J, with 13 bases between. This CDR3 is built from 15 residues. CDR3 in amino acids: CASSEALLQSYGYTF. The CDR3 DNA sequence: TGTGCCAGCAGTGAAGCGCTTCTGCAGTCTTATGGCTACACCTTC.

The genes are TRBV5-4 and TRBJ1-2; D is unresolved. This CDR3 comprises 14 residues. Germline loops: CDR1 SGHNT, CDR2 YYREEE (reference sequence). V was shortened by 4 bases and J by 8 bases, with 18 bases between the two germline ends. DNA of the CDR3: TGTGCCAGCAGCCTTAAATCCGAATCTTGGGGCTACACCTTC. Its translation is CASSLKSESWGYTF.

This CDR3 reads CATSQEANYGYTF. The CDR3 bases are TGTGCCACCTCACAGGAAGCTAACTATGGCTACACCTTC. J is TRBJ1-2 and V is TRBV10-3, with D possibly TRBD1 on 5 matching bases. The V gene's germline CDR1 is ENHRY and CDR2 SYGVKD. The CDR3 spans 13 residues. The ends were cut back, 10 bases at V and 0 bases at J, with 12 bases in the middle.

The rearrangement links TRBV18 to TRBJ2-1; D ambiguous. The germline V gene encodes CDR1 KGHSH and CDR2 LQKENI. The CDR3 is made up of 12 amino acids. Deletions cut 3 bases from V and 5 bases from J, with 5 bases between. The CDR3 sequence is CASSPADNEQFF. CDR3 sequence (DNA): TGTGCCAGCTCACCGGCGGACAATGAGCAGTTCTTC.

This chain joins TRBV2 and TRBJ2-2, with D unresolved. The V end was cut by 2 bases, the J end by 4 bases, with 8 bases between. This CDR3 is built from 14 residues. The germline gives CDR1 SNHLY, CDR2 FYNNEI. The DNA for the CDR3 is TGTGCCAGCAGTGAAAAGCCGACCACCGGGGAGCTGTTTTTT. This gives the protein CASSEKPTTGELFF.

As DNA, the CDR3 is TGTGCCAGCAGCTACGGTAACTCCTACGAGCAGTACTTC. As protein: CASSYGNSYEQYF. The J gene is TRBJ2-5, the V gene TRBV5-8; D gene uncertain. TRBJ2-7 explains the end of the DNA better; the J call may be wrong. The germline V gene has CDR1 SGHTS and CDR2 YDEGEE. This CDR3 comprises 13 residues.

This clone was seen once. The chain links TRBV29-1 to TRBJ1-4; tentatively, D is TRBD1 (6 bases). The V end lost 4 bases, the J end lost 8 bases, and 8 bases lay between the germline ends. The CDR3 covers 11 residues. Germline V CDR1 and CDR2: SQVTM, ANQGSEA. The CDR3 loop is CSVAGEEKLFF. In DNA form, the CDR3 reads TGCAGCGTTGCAGGGGAAGAAAAACTGTTTTTT. Full variable domain (missing parts from reference TRBV29-1 and TRBJ1-4): SAVISQKPSRDICQRGTSLTIQCQVDSQVTMMFWYRQQPGQSLTLIATANQGSEATYESGFVIDKFPISRPNLTFSTLTVSNMSPEDSSIYLCSVAGEEKLFFGSGTQLSVL.

The chain couples TRBV5-1 to TRBJ2-7; a possible D gene is TRBD2 (5 bases). This CDR3 is built from 15 residues. V was trimmed by 5 bases and J by 0 bases, leaving 15 bases between them. CDR1 and CDR2 (germline): SGHRS, YFSETQ. CDR3: CASSPRTDSSYEQYF. Here the CDR3 DNA reads TGCGCCAGCAGTCCCAGGACTGATAGCTCCTACGAGCAGTACTTC.

This chain's CDR3 is CASSFGRGGSEAFF. CDR3 DNA sequence: TGTGCCAGCAGTTTCGGCAGGGGGGGATCTGAAGCTTTCTTT. The chain links TRBV27 to TRBJ1-1; 7 positions match TRBD1. The CDR3 totals 14 residues. Trimming cost V 3 bases and J 6 bases; bases outside gene matches: 7. Germline V lookup: CDR1 MNHEY, CDR2 SMNVEV (reference sequence).

The table lists this clone with a few counts. The chain is built from TRBV9 and TRBJ2-3, with a tentative D call TRBD2 (5 bases). CDR1 and CDR2 from the germline V gene are SGDLS and YYNGEE. V lost 6 bases, J lost 4 bases, and 15 bases lay in between. This CDR3 contains 14 residues. The CDR3 here is CASTPRGLADTQYF. The CDR3 nucleotides are TGTGCCAGCACTCCTCGGGGTCTGGCAGATACGCAGTATTTT.